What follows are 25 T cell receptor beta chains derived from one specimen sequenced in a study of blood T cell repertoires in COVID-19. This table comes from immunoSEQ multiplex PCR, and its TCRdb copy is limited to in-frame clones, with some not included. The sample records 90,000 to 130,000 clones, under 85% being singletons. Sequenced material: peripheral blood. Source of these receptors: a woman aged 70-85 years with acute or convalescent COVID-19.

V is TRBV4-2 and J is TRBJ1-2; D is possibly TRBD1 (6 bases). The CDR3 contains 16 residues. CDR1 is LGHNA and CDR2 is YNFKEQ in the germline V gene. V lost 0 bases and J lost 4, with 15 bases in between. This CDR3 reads CASSQDGGGASYGYTF. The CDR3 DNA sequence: TGTGCCAGCAGCCAAGATGGGGGGGGCGCAAGCTATGGCTACACCTTC.

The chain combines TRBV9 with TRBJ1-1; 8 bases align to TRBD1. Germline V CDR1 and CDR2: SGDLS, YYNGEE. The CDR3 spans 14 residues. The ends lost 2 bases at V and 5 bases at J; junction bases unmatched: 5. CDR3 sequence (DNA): TGTGCCAGCAGCGTGCAGGGGGCAGGGACTGAAGCTTTCTTT. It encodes CASSVQGAGTEAFF.

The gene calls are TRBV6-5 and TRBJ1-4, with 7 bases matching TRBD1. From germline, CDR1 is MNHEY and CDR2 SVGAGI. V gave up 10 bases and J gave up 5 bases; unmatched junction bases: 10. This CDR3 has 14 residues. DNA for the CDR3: TGTGCCACGACCCGGGACAGTTGGAATGAAAAACTGTTTTTT. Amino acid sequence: CATTRDSWNEKLFF.

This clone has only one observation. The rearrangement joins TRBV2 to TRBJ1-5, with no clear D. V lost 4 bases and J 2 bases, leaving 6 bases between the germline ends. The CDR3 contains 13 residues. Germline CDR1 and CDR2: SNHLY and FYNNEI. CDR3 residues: CASSVQGNQPQHF. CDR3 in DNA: TGTGCCAGCAGTGTCCAGGGCAATCAGCCCCAGCATTTT.

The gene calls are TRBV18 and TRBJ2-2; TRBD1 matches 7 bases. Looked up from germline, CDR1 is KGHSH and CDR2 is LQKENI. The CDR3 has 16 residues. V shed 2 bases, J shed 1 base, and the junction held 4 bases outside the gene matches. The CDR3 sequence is CASSPTRDRNTGELFF. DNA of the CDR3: TGTGCCAGCTCACCAACAAGGGACAGGAACACCGGGGAGCTGTTTTTT.

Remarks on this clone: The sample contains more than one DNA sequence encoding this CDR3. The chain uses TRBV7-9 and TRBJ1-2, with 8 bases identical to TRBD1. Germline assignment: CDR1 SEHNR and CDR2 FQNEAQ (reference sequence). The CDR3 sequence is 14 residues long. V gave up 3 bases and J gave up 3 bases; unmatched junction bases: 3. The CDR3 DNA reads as TGTGCCAGCAGCTTTGGACAGGGAGACTATGGCTACACCTTC. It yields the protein CASSFGQGDYGYTF.

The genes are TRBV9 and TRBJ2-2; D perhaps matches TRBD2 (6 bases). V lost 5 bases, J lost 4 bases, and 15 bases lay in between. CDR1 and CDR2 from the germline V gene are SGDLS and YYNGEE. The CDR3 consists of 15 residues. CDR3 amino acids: CASSVMDYGTGELFF. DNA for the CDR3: TGTGCCAGCAGTGTAATGGACTATGGCACCGGGGAGCTGTTTTTT.

As DNA, the CDR3 is TGTGCCAGCGCACAGTATAACTACACCTTC. Protein: CASAQYNYTF. The rearrangement uses TRBV28 and TRBJ1-2; D not resolved. Germline V CDR1 and CDR2: MDHEN, SYDVKM. The CDR3 contains 10 residues. The V and J ends lost 8 bases and 10 bases respectively, with 11 bases between them.

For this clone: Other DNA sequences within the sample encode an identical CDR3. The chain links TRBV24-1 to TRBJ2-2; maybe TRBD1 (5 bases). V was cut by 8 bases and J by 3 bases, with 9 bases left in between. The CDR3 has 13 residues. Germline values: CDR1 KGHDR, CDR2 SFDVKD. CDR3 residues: CATTDTYTGELFF. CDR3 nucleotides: TGTGCCACCACGGACACGTACACCGGGGAGCTGTTTTTT.

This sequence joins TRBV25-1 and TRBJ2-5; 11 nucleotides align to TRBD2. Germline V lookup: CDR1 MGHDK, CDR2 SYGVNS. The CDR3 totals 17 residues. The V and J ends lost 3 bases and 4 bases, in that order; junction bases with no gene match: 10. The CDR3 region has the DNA TGTGCCAGCAGTGAGGTTAGCGGGAGGGCGTGGGGAGAGACCCAGTACTTC. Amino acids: CASSEVSGRAWGETQYF.

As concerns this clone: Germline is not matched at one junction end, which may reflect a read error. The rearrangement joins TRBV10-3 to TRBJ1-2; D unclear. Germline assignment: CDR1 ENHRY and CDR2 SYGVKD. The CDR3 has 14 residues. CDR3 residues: CAISDQETNYGCTF. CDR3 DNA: TGTGCCATCAGTGATCAAGAAACTAACTATGGCTGCACCTTC.

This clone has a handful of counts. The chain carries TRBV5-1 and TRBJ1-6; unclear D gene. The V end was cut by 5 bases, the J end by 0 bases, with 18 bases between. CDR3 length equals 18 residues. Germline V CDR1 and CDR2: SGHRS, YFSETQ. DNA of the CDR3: TGCGCCAGCAGTCTTGAGGTGGCTGGCATCTCCTATAATTCACCCCTCCACTTT. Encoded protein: CASSLEVAGISYNSPLHF.

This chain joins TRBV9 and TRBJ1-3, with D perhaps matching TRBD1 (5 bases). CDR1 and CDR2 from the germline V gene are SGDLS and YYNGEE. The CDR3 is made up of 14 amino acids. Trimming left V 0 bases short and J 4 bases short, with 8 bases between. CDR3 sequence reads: CASSVAGSGNTIYF. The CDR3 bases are TGTGCCAGCAGCGTAGCAGGGTCCGGAAACACCATATATTTT.

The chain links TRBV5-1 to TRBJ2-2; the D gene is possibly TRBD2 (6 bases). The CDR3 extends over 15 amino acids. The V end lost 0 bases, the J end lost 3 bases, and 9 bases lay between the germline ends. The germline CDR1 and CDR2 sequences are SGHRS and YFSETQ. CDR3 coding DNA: TGCGCCAGCAGCTTGGTTGCGGGGTACACCGGGGAGCTGTTTTTT. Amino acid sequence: CASSLVAGYTGELFF.

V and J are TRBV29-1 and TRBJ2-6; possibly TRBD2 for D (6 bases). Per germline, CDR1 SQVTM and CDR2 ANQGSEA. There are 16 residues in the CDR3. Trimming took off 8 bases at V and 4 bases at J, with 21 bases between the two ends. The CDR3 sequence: CSPERRVKWGANVLTF. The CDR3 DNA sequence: TGCAGCCCCGAGCGGAGGGTTAAGTGGGGGGCCAACGTCCTGACTTTC.

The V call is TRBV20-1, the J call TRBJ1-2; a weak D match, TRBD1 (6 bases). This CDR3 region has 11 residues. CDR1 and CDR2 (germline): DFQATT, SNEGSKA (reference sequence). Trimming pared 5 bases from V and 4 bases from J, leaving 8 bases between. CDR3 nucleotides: TGCAGTGCTCCGACAGGCTATGGCTACACCTTC. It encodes CSAPTGYGYTF.

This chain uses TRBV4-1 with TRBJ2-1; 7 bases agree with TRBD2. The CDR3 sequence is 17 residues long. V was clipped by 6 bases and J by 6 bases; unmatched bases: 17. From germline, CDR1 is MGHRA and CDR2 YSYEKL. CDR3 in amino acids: CASSLGGSPRDSNEQFF. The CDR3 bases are TGCGCCAGCAGTCTCGGGGGGAGTCCAAGGGACTCCAATGAGCAGTTCTTC.

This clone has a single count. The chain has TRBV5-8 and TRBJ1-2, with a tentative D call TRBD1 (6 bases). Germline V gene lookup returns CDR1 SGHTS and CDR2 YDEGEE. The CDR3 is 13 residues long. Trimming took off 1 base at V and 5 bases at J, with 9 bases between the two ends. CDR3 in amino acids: CASSLPQGYGYTF. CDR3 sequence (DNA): TGTGCCAGCAGCTTGCCACAGGGTTATGGCTACACCTTC.

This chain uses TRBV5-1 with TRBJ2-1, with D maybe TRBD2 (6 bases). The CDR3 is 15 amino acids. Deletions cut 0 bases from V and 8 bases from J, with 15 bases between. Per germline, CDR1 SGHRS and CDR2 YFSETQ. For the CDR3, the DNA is TGCGCCAGCAGCTTGGAAGTAACTAGCATACATGAGCAGTTCTTC. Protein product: CASSLEVTSIHEQFF.

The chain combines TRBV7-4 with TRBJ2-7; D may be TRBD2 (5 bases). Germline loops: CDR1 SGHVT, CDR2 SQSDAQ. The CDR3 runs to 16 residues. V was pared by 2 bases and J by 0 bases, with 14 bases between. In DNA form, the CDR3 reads TGTGCCAGCAGCTTAAGGGAGCCAGTGAGCTCCTACGAGCAGTACGTC. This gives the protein CASSLREPVSSYEQYV.

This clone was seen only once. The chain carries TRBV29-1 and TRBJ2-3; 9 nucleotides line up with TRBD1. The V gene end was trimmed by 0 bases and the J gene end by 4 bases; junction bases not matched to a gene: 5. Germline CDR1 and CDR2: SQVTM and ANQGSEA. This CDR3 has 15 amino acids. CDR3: CSVEDLGQGSDTQYF. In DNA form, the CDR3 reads TGCAGCGTTGAAGATTTGGGACAGGGATCAGATACGCAGTATTTT.

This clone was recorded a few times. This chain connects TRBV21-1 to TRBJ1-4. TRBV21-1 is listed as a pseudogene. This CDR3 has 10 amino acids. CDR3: CAGGNEKLFF. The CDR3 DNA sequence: TGTGCCGGGGGGAATGAAAAACTGTTTTTT.

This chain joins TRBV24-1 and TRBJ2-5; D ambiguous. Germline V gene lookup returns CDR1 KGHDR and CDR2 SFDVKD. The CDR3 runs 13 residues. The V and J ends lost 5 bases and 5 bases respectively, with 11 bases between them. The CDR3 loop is CATSGFGLETQYF. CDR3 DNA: TGTGCCACCAGTGGTTTCGGGTTGGAGACCCAGTACTTC.

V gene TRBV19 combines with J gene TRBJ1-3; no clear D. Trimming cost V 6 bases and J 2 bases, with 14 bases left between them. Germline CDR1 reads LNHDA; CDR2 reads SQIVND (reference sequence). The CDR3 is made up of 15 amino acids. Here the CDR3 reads CASSPPGGAGNTIYF. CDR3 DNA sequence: TGTGCCAGTAGCCCCCCCGGTGGTGCTGGAAACACCATATATTTT.

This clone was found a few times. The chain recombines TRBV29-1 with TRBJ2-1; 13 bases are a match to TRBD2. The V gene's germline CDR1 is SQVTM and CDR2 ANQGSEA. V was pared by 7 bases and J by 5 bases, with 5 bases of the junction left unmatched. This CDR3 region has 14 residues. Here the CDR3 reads CSASGTSGNNEQFF. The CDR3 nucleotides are TGCAGCGCATCCGGGACTAGCGGGAACAATGAGCAGTTCTTC.